This record concerns one T cell receptor (beta chain) sequence. This sample is part of a study of blood T cell repertoires in COVID-19. Study at large: There were acute and convalescent COVID-19 samples, and they came from the United States, Italy and Spain. Nucleic acid was either cDNA or gDNA, and it came from T cells, B-cell-depleted T cells, or PBMCs.

This CDR3 region has 14 residues. V was shortened by 4 bases and J by 1 base, with 10 bases between the two germline ends. Germline CDR1 reads SGHNT; CDR2 reads YYREEE (reference sequence). Under the authors' procedure: Using reference gene primer amplification, nucleated cell counts were estimated. The table came from immunoSEQ multiplex PCR; TCRdb's copy has only in-frame clones and leaves some out. The D gene and trimming were derived from the DNA, and the V and J assignments and clone size from that table. In the table there are over 40,000 clones, 70% to 90% of which are singletons. Sequenced sample: peripheral blood. The sequence was obtained from an elderly woman with acute or convalescent COVID-19. This chain connects TRBV5-4 to TRBJ2-3; maybe TRBD1 (7 bases). The CDR3 DNA follows: TGTGCCAGCAGCCAGGGGGGTCGCACAGATACGCAGTATTTT. It is translated as CASSQGGRTDTQYF. The full variable domain, its missing parts supplied by reference TRBV5-4 and TRBJ2-3, is ETGVTQSPTHLIKTRGQQVTLRCSSQSGHNTVSWYQQALGQGPQFIFQYYREEENGRGNFPPRFSGLQFPNYSSELNVNALELDDSALYLCASSQGGRTDTQYFGPGTRLTVL.